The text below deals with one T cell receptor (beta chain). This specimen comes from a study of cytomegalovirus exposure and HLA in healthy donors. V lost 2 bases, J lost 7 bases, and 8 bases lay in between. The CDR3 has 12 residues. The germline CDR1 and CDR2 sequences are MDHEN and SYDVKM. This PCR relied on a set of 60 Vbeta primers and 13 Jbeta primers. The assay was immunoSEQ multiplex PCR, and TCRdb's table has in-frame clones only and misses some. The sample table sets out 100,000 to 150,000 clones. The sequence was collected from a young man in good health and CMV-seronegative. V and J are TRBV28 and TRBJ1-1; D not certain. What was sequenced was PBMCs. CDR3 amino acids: CASSLAQDEAFF. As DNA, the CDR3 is TGTGCCAGCAGTTTAGCGCAGGATGAAGCTTTCTTT.